A selection of T cell receptor beta chains follows, all from one sample in a study of neoadjuvant anti-PD-1 for oral cavity cancer. Generated by immunoSEQ multiplex PCR, the TCRdb table keeps only in-frame clones and is missing some. The sample records around 68,000 clones, approximately 87% being singletons. The sample in question was PBMCs, obtained after nivolumab (anti-PD-1) treatment. Receptor source: a person between 40 and 85 years old with oral cavity squamous cell carcinoma. CDR3s include the opening cysteine and the closing phenylalanine or tryptophan. Fields, in order: D gene, J gene, V gene, clone size, CDR3 DNA, CDR3 protein. A D gene is named only where the DNA matches it firmly. The size of a clone is reported for some rows only, either as once, few or many, or as a class for expanded clones.

>.|TRBJ2-1|TRBV10-1|.
TGCGCCAGCAGTGCAGGGGATTCCTACAATGAGCAGTTCTTC
CASSAGDSYNEQFF
>.|TRBJ1-5|TRBV28|.
TGTGCCAGCAGTTTTTGGGCCGATTATCAGCCCCAGCATTTT
CASSFWADYQPQHF
>.|TRBJ2-5|TRBV27|.
TGTGCCAGCAAAGGGTTGGCCGGTCGGGGGTCCCAAGAGACCCAGTACTTC
CASKGLAGRGSQETQYF
>TRBD1|TRBJ1-1|TRBV7-2|.
TGTGCCAGCAGCTCCACAGGGGGCGCGAACACTGAAGCTTTCTTT
CASSSTGGANTEAFF
>TRBD1|TRBJ1-3|TRBV6-6|.
TGTGCCAGCAGTTCAGGTCCAGGGGGCGCTGGAAACACCATATATTTT
CASSSGPGGAGNTIYF
>TRBD1|TRBJ1-3|TRBV11-2|.
TGTGCCAGCAGCTTAGAGGGGACAGGGGGAAACACCATATATTTT
CASSLEGTGGNTIYF
>TRBD1|TRBJ2-6|TRBV6-5|.
TGTGCCAGCAGCCGAACAGGGGCTGGGGCCAACGTCCTGACTTTC
CASSRTGAGANVLTF
>.|TRBJ2-7|TRBV9|.
TGTGCCAGCAGCGCACAGGAAAGCTCCTACGAGCAGTACTTC
CASSAQESSYEQYF
>TRBD1|TRBJ2-7|TRBV5-1|.
TGCGCCAGTTACGGGACAGGGAGCCACGAGCAGTACTTC
CASYGTGSHEQYF
>.|TRBJ2-1|TRBV9|once
TGTGCCAGCAGCCCGGGGGTGATCTCCTACAATGAGCAGTTCTTC
CASSPGVISYNEQFF
>TRBD1|TRBJ1-2|TRBV19|.
TGTGCCAGTAGAGACAGGGGGCAAAACTATGGCTACACCTTC
CASRDRGQNYGYTF
>TRBD1|TRBJ2-7|TRBV7-8|.
TGTGCCAGCAGCTTCAGCGGAGCAGGGGGCAACGAGCAGTACTTC
CASSFSGAGGNEQYF
>TRBD1|TRBJ1-1|TRBV9|.
TGTGCCAGCAGCGAGCCGGGACAGGGACCCGAAGCTTTCTTT
CASSEPGQGPEAFF
>.|TRBJ2-1|TRBV30|.
TGTGCCTGGACGGCGGGGAGCTCCTACAATGAGCAGTTCTTC
CAWTAGSSYNEQFF
>.|TRBJ1-1|TRBV11-2|.
TGTGCCAGCAGCTTAGCTCCGGGCGGGAAGGTTGGTTTCTTT
CASSLAPGGKVGFF
>TRBD2|TRBJ2-1|TRBV5-5|once
TGTGCCAGCAGCCGTCGGGGGGATGAGCAGTTCTTC
CASSRRGDEQFF
>.|TRBJ1-2|TRBV4-1|.
TGCGCCAGCAGCCAAGATCGGGTCCAGGGGTATGGCTACACCTTC
CASSQDRVQGYGYTF
>.|TRBJ2-1|TRBV6-1|.
TGTGCCAGCAGTGCAGGGAACCATGTCGATGAGCAGTTCTTC
CASSAGNHVDEQFF
>.|TRBJ2-6|TRBV4-1|.
TGCGCCAGCAGCCAACTGCCTGGACCCGGGGCCAACGTCCTGACTTTC
CASSQLPGPGANVLTF
>TRBD2|TRBJ2-3|TRBV7-8|.
TGTGCCAGCAGCTGGCTAGCGGGGACCACAGATACGCAGTATTTT
CASSWLAGTTDTQYF
>TRBD1|TRBJ2-7|TRBV6-5|once
TGTGCCAGCAGTCCCGGGACAGGGCACTCCTACGAGCAGTACTTC
CASSPGTGHSYEQYF
>.|TRBJ1-3|TRBV13|.
TGTGCCAGCCGAGGGCGCTCTGGAAACACCATATATTTT
CASRGRSGNTIYF
>.|TRBJ2-7|TRBV7-6|.
TGTGCCAGCAGCTCAGGACCGCTCTCCTACGAGCAGTACTTC
CASSSGPLSYEQYF
>.|TRBJ2-5|TRBV5-1|.
TGCGCCAGCAGCACTGCGGTAGGCCAAGAGACCCAGTACTTC
CASSTAVGQETQYF
>.|TRBJ1-5|TRBV5-5|.
TGTGCCAGCAGCTGGGGGCCGCGAGGAGGCAATCAGCCCCAGCATTTT
CASSWGPRGGNQPQHF
>.|TRBJ2-7|TRBV6-1|.
TGTGCCAGCAGTGCGAAACAGGATACAACCTACGAGCAGTACTTC
CASSAKQDTTYEQYF
>.|TRBJ2-1|TRBV6-1|.
TGTGCCAGCAGTGAAGCATTCCAGCCGGCCGATGAGCAGTTCTTC
CASSEAFQPADEQFF
>.|TRBJ1-6|TRBV5-6|.
TGTGCCAGCAGCTTGAGGGCTTCCTCCTATAATTCACCCCTCCACTTT
CASSLRASSYNSPLHF
>.|TRBJ1-2|TRBV6-5|.
TGTGCCAGCAGTTTAGGGATTGGTCTCGGCTACACCTTC
CASSLGIGLGYTF
>TRBD2|TRBJ2-7|TRBV11-2|.
TGTGCCAGCAGCAGACTAGCGGGAGGCATAAGCTCCTACGAGCAGTACTTC
CASSRLAGGISSYEQYF
>.|TRBJ2-3|TRBV19|.
TGTGCCAGTGGCAGGGGTAAGACAGATACGCAGTATTTT
CASGRGKTDTQYF
>.|TRBJ2-5|TRBV6-1|.
TGTGCCAGCGACCTTTCAGGAATACAAGAGACCCAGTACTTC
CASDLSGIQETQYF
>.|TRBJ1-5|TRBV4-1|.
TGCGCCAGCAGCCAAGAACTGGGGGAATATCAGCCCCAGCATTTT
CASSQELGEYQPQHF
>.|TRBJ1-2|TRBV15|.
TGTGCCACCAGCAGAAGCGGTTGGGCAGGGCTAGTGGGTGGCTACACCTTC
CATSRSGWAGLVGGYTF
>.|TRBJ2-7|TRBV28|.
TGTGCCAGCAGTTCCCCGAGGGTGACCTACGAGCAGTACTTC
CASSSPRVTYEQYF
>TRBD2|TRBJ2-1|TRBV19|few
TGTGCCAGTAGTCATCGGGCCCTGGGACTAGCGGGGGTCTCCTACAATGAGCAGTTCTTC
CASSHRALGLAGVSYNEQFF
>.|TRBJ1-5|TRBV19|.
TGTGCCAGTATGACCCTCGGCGACTCCATAAATCAGCCCCAGCATTTT
CASMTLGDSINQPQHF
>.|TRBJ2-7|TRBV5-8|.
TGTGCCAGCGGAGATCTGAATGTCCACGAGCAGTACTTC
CASGDLNVHEQYF
>TRBD1|TRBJ1-2|TRBV7-8|.
TGTGCCAGCAGCGCGGGACAGGGGGGCGGCTACACCTTC
CASSAGQGGGYTF
>TRBD1|TRBJ1-1|TRBV30|.
TGTGCCTGGAGTGTCCCGACAGGGGCGATGAACACTGAAGCTTTCTTT
CAWSVPTGAMNTEAFF
>.|TRBJ1-2|TRBV2|.
TGTGCCAGCAGGGGACGGTCCAACTATGACTACACCTTC
CASRGRSNYDYTF
>.|TRBJ1-2|TRBV4-2|.
TGTGCCAGCAGCCAAGATGTAGGGACCGGCGGCTACACCTTC
CASSQDVGTGGYTF
>TRBD2|TRBJ2-1|TRBV19|.
TGTGCCAGTAGTGGTTTCACCGGGACTATATACAATGAGCAGTTCTTC
CASSGFTGTIYNEQFF
>.|TRBJ1-1|TRBV6-1|.
TGTGCCAGCAGTGGGCAGGAATACACTGAAGCTTTCTTT
CASSGQEYTEAFF
>TRBD1|TRBJ2-1|TRBV25-1|.
TGTGCCACCGGGACACAGGGGGACAATGAGCAGTTCTTC
CATGTQGDNEQFF
>TRBD1|TRBJ2-1|TRBV19|once
TGTGCCAGTAGTATAGCTGGGACAGGTTCGTACAATGAGCAGTTCTTC
CASSIAGTGSYNEQFF
>TRBD1|TRBJ1-2|TRBV4-1|few
TGCGCCAGCAGCAGGTCGGGACAGCAAAATGGCTACACCTTC
CASSRSGQQNGYTF
>.|TRBJ2-1|TRBV12-5|.
TGTGCTAGTGGCCCCCTGGGCCACGGTGAGCAGTTCTTC
CASGPLGHGEQFF
>.|TRBJ1-2|TRBV9|few
TGTGCCAGTCTTAATTCGGGTGGCTACACCTTC
CASLNSGGYTF